This TCR beta chain emerged from a study of a mutant IDH1 vaccine in newly diagnosed glioma (TCRdb year 2021). With respect to the entire study: Vaccination started 4-6 weeks after radiotherapy alone, or was given together with temozolomide cycles in the groups whose treatment included chemotherapy. Of the approximately 29 treated patients, 62.5% were male and 37.5% were female, and a mean age of 40.4 years was recorded. Prior to enrollment, patients had been given standard therapy consisting of radiotherapy alone, temozolomide alone, or radiochemotherapy with temozolomide, with the combination given to most patients. Visit V12 was the week-35 safety follow-up and visit V13 was the week-47 end of study. Peripheral blood was collected at six visits: V03 (baseline), V05, V07, V10, V12 and V13. For exploratory analyses, about two dozen treated patients had longitudinal TCRB deep sequencing done wherever samples were available. The research as a whole found: Selection of PBMC samples for TCRB deep sequencing was based on availability. It was noted by the authors that analyses of patient blood samples could not be reproduced owing to sample limitations. Vaccine-induced immune responses across multiple MHC alleles were detected in around 92% of patients. Pseudoprogression seemed to be unrelated to changes in the top peripheral T cell clonotypes found by TCRB sequencing.

Library prep was done by the immunoSEQ multiplex PCR assay. Following the manufacturer's protocol, the hsTCRB Kit was used to amplify rearranged TCR beta chain sequences. An Illumina MiSeq was used to sequence the TCRB libraries. Processing in the source paper ran as follows. Demultiplexing, trimming and gene mapping were performed with the kit vendor's proprietary platform. Here the immuneACCESS table is served through TCRdb, limited to in-frame sequences with V and J called. Missing clones are a known gap in these copies; in checked studies unresolved V genes cover under half, and the rest lacks a known reason. That table supplies the V and J calls and clone size; D and trimming were determined from the DNA. Counted in this sample were about 30,000 clones; 81% of them appeared once. The ten largest clonotypes hold roughly 15% of the sample. The CDR3 numbers 11 residues from cysteine through phenylalanine. The entry retains the CDR3 DNA only, 33 bases that are in frame from base 1. According to the germline V gene, CDR1 reads SGHDT and CDR2 reads YYEEEE. Deletion took 3 bases off V and 8 bases off J, with a span of 8 bases between the germline ends.

To note about this clone: No antigen is known for it. Base-call qualities are not available, and no considerably larger clone is one nucleotide away.

This sample's time point label indicates: week 35, safety follow-up. Every vaccine dose consisted of 300 ug of a 20-mer mutant IDH1 peptide in Montanide, administered subcutaneously together with topical imiquimod. Eight vaccinations were administered to patients in weeks 1, 3, 5, 7, 11, 15, 19 and 23, corresponding to visits V03 through V10. Newly diagnosed WHO grade 3 or 4 IDH1-mutant astrocytomas showing loss of nuclear ATRX were present in the donors. The samples were drawn from NOA16, a multicentre, single-arm, open-label phase I trial in Germany that tested a mutant IDH1 peptide vaccine in humans for the first time. Genomic DNA for TCRB sequencing was extracted from EDTA blood using the DNeasy Blood and Tissue Kit.

This receptor was taken from a man aged 25 to 40 with glioma. The sequence is built from TRBV5-6 and TRBJ1-2; possibly the D gene is TRBD1, per 6 matching bases. The specimen was PBMCs, collected from a glioma patient whose treatment included an IDH1 peptide vaccine. The CDR3 corresponds to CASSYRVGYTF. The sequence in DNA is TGTGCCAGCAGCTACAGGGTCGGCTACACCTTC. The reference TRBV5-6 and TRBJ1-2 proteins fill in what lies around the CDR3, so the full variable domain reads DAGVTQSPTHLIKTRGQQVTLRCSPKSGHDTVSWYQQALGQGPQFIFQYYEEEERQRGNFPDRFSGHQFPNYSSELNVNALLLGDSALYLCASSYRVGYTFGSGTRLTVV.